The 16 T cell receptor beta chains reported below all come from one sample, sequenced in a study of glioma-infiltrating T cells after dendritic cell vaccination. The time point was: after dendritic cell vaccination, including at tumor progression/relapse. The repertoire was sequenced with immunoSEQ multiplex PCR; TCRdb's copy has only in-frame clones and lacks some. The table lists tens of thousands of clones, 75% to 90% of them singletons, with approximately 2% in the top ten. The sample consisted of blood, taken after dendritic cell vaccination. The receptors stem from a human donor with glioblastoma.

The chain employs TRBV6-6 and TRBJ1-2, with 9 bases identical to TRBD1. With V trimmed by 4 bases and J by 9 bases, 12 bases remained unmatched. Germline loops: CDR1 MNHNY, CDR2 SVGAGI (reference sequence). The CDR3 sequence is 15 residues long. CDR3 loop: CASSSVGQGFMSYTF. CDR3 nucleotide sequence: TGTGCCAGCAGTTCCGTGGGACAGGGATTCATGAGCTACACCTTC.

Only one count was recorded for this clone. The rearrangement uses TRBV19 and TRBJ2-7; 7 bases are a match to TRBD1. With V trimmed by 2 bases and J by 2 bases, 3 bases remained unmatched. The germline gives CDR1 LNHDA, CDR2 SQIVND (reference sequence). The CDR3 extends over 14 amino acids. The CDR3 is CASSINRGPYEQYF. The CDR3 nucleotides are TGTGCCAGTAGTATAAACAGGGGCCCCTACGAGCAGTACTTC. The full variable domain, in which reference TRBV19 and TRBJ2-7 provide the parts outside the CDR3, is DGGITQSPKYLFRKEGQNVTLSCEQNLNHDAMYWYRQDPGQGLRLIYYSQIVNDFQKGDIAEGYSVSREKKESFPLTVTSAQKNPTAFYLCASSINRGPYEQYFGPGTRLTVT.

This clone was counted only a few times. The V call is TRBV7-2, the J call TRBJ1-2; D ambiguous. V was pared by 0 bases and J by 0 bases, with 11 bases between. The CDR3 is 16 residues long. Germline V gives CDR1 SGHTA, CDR2 FQGNSA. The CDR3 DNA reads as TGTGCCAGCAGCTTAGCTGGCCGGGTGACTAACTATGGCTACACCTTC. Its translation: CASSLAGRVTNYGYTF.

This rearrangement joins TRBV9 to TRBJ2-2; D may be TRBD1 (6 bases). CDR3 length: 16 residues. The germline gives CDR1 SGDLS, CDR2 YYNGEE. V lost 7 bases to trimming and J lost 2 bases, with 18 bases between them. The CDR3 spells CASGQHSRGNTGELFF. CDR3 bases: TGTGCCAGCGGACAGCACTCTAGGGGAAACACCGGGGAGCTGTTTTTT.

The chain combines TRBV9 with TRBJ2-1; tentative D call: TRBD2 (5 bases). V gave up 2 bases and J gave up 4 bases, with 13 bases separating them. This CDR3 comprises 15 residues. Germline loops: CDR1 SGDLS, CDR2 YYNGEE. CDR3 bases: TGTGCCAGCAGCGTTGGTAGGGAGACATACAATGAGCAGTTCTTC. It yields the protein CASSVGRETYNEQFF.

CDR3 bases: TGTGCCAGCAGCTCCCAACTTGGACAGGTGGATGAGCAGTTCTTC. Protein product: CASSSQLGQVDEQFF. The genes are TRBV7-7 and TRBJ2-1; 7 bases align to TRBD1. The CDR3 runs to 15 residues. J was trimmed by 8 bases and V by 4 bases; bases with no gene match: 11. Germline CDR1 and CDR2: SSHAT and FNYEAQ (reference sequence).

The V and J genes are TRBV5-1 and TRBJ2-1; 9 positions match TRBD2. The CDR3 covers 17 residues. CDR1 and CDR2 from the germline V gene are SGHRS and YFSETQ. V was clipped by 1 base and J by 0 bases; unmatched bases: 5. CDR3 sequence: CASSLSTSGTSYNEQFF. The CDR3 nucleotides are TGCGCCAGCAGCTTGTCGACTAGCGGCACCTCCTACAATGAGCAGTTCTTC.

The genes are TRBV2 and TRBJ1-5; TRBD1 aligns across 12 bases. CDR1 and CDR2 (germline): SNHLY, FYNNEI. This CDR3 spans 14 amino acids. The ends lost 6 bases at V and 7 bases at J; junction bases unmatched: 4. CDR3 sequence (DNA): TGTGCCAGCAGGGGACAGGGGGCCTTGCAGCCCCAGCATTTT. Its protein is CASRGQGALQPQHF. Filled out from reference TRBV2 and TRBJ1-5, the complete variable domain reads EPEVTQTPSHQVTQMGQEVILRCVPISNHLYFYWYRQILGQKVEFLVSFYNNEISEKSEIFDDQFSVERPDGSNFTLKIRSTKLEDSAMYFCASRGQGALQPQHFGDGTRLSIL.

The chain is built from TRBV25-1 and TRBJ2-7; 7 nucleotides align to TRBD1. CDR1 and CDR2 from the germline V gene are MGHDK and SYGVNS. This CDR3 has 13 amino acids. After removal of 3 bases from V and 5 bases from J, the junction contained 4 bases not matched to a gene. The CDR3: CASSDHRGHEQYV. The CDR3 DNA is TGTGCCAGCAGTGACCACAGGGGCCACGAGCAGTACGTC.

The rearrangement links TRBV7-8 to TRBJ1-2; D is possibly TRBD1 (5 bases). This CDR3 has 15 amino acids. V was pared by 6 bases and J by 4 bases, with 18 bases between. Germline-derived CDR1 and CDR2 are SGHVS and FQNEAQ. CDR3: CASSNLIGGGYGYTF. CDR3 sequence (DNA): TGTGCCAGCAGTAACCTCATTGGGGGGGGCTATGGCTACACCTTC.

V usage is TRBV29-1 and J usage is TRBJ1-1; D gene ambiguous. Germline V gives CDR1 SQVTM, CDR2 ANQGSEA. The CDR3 length is 11 residues. V shed 7 bases and J shed 6 bases, with 12 bases lying between them. The CDR3 sequence is CSAGGNPEAFF. The CDR3, as DNA: TGCAGCGCGGGAGGTAACCCTGAAGCTTTCTTT.

CDR3 in amino acids: CASRGGVSGANVLTF. In nucleotides, the CDR3 is TGTGCCAGCAGAGGGGGAGTCTCTGGGGCCAACGTCCTGACTTTC. This chain links TRBV2 with TRBJ2-6; D possibly corresponds to TRBD1 (6 bases). V lost 6 bases and J 0 bases, leaving 9 bases between the germline ends. Germline V gene sequence: CDR1 SNHLY, CDR2 FYNNEI. The CDR3 extends over 15 amino acids.

This clone was seen only once. The chain uses TRBV25-1 and TRBJ1-2; 9 bases line up with TRBD1. The CDR3 sequence is 14 residues long. Germline V gives CDR1 MGHDK, CDR2 SYGVNS. Trimming took 7 bases from V and 5 from J; bases not matched to a gene: 8. CDR3 sequence reads: CASIGTGNGYGYTF. DNA for the CDR3: TGTGCCAGCATTGGGACAGGGAATGGGTATGGCTACACCTTC.

The chain employs TRBV2 and TRBJ2-1; D is uncertain. The V gene lost 3 bases and the J gene lost 4 bases, with 13 bases spanning the gap. Germline loops: CDR1 SNHLY, CDR2 FYNNEI. The CDR3 spans 15 residues. CDR3 coding DNA: TGTGCCAGCAGTGATGGTGGAGAATCGTACAATGAGCAGTTCTTC. Translation: CASSDGGESYNEQFF.

The rearrangement uses TRBV30 and TRBJ2-7, with D maybe TRBD2 (5 bases). Per the germline V gene, CDR1 is GTSNPN and CDR2 is SVGIG (reference sequence). Trimming shortened V by 5 bases and J by 0 bases, and 11 bases separated the two germline ends. The CDR3 covers 13 residues. CDR3 amino acids: CAWANGVSYEQYV. The CDR3 DNA is TGTGCCTGGGCGAACGGGGTCTCCTACGAGCAGTACGTC.

The V gene is TRBV10-3, the J gene TRBJ1-2; 7 bases match TRBD1. V trimming: 2 bases; J trimming: 5 bases; junction bases outside the gene matches: 8. Germline assignment: CDR1 ENHRY and CDR2 SYGVKD. The CDR3 has 15 amino acids. DNA for the CDR3: TGTGCCATCAGTGAGGGACAGGTCTTAGGTTATGGCTACACCTTC. Translating it yields CAISEGQVLGYGYTF.